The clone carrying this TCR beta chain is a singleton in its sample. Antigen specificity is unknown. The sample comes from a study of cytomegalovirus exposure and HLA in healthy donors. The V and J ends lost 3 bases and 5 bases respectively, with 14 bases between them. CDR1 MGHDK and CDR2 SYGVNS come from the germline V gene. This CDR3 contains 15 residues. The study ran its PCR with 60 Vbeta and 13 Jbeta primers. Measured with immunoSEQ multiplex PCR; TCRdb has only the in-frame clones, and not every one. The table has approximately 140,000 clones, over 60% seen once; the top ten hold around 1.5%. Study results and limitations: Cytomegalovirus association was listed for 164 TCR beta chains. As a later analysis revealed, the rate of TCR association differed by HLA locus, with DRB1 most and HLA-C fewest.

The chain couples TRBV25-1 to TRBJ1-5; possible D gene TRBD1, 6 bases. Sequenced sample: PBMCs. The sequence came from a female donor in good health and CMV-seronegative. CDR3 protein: CASSESGKGDQPQHF. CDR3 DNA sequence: TGTGCCAGCAGTGAGTCCGGGAAGGGGGATCAGCCCCAGCATTTT.